These T cell receptor beta chains were read from a single sample in a study of cytomegalovirus exposure and HLA in healthy donors. Sequencing was performed with immunoSEQ multiplex PCR; in TCRdb, only in-frame clones are kept and a portion is missing. Of around 130,000 clones listed, 70% to 85% were seen once; the top ten hold approximately 1.2%. What was sequenced was PBMCs. The receptors originated from a boy younger than 18 in good health and CMV-seronegative. The CDR3 runs from the conserved cysteine through the conserved F or W. Fields, in order: clone size, J gene, V gene, D gene, CDR3 DNA, CDR3 protein. A D gene is named only where the DNA matches it firmly. Size tells how often a clone was seen (once, few, many) or the class of an expanded clone, and some rows leave it out.

few	TRBJ1-1	TRBV4-2	NA	TGTGCCAGCAGCTTAGCCCAGTTGCCGTCTGAAGCTTTCTTT	CASSLAQLPSEAFF
NA	TRBJ2-1	TRBV30	TRBD2	TGTGCCTGGGACCCTAGCGGGAGCTACAATGAGCAGTTCTTC	CAWDPSGSYNEQFF
NA	TRBJ2-7	TRBV9	TRBD2	TGTGCCAGCGGGGGGGGAAGCCACGAGCAGTACTTC	CASGGGSHEQYF
NA	TRBJ2-3	TRBV27	NA	TGTGCCAGCAGTGCCTACGTCACAGATACGCAGTATTTT	CASSAYVTDTQYF
NA	TRBJ1-1	TRBV5-1	NA	TGCGCCAGCCCAGACAGAGACACTGAAGCTTTCTTT	CASPDRDTEAFF
NA	TRBJ2-7	TRBV6-5	TRBD1	TGTGCCAGCAGTTCTACCCCGGGACAGTGGGACGAGCAGTACTTC	CASSSTPGQWDEQYF
NA	TRBJ1-5	TRBV2	NA	TGTGCCAGCAGTGAGGTGGCAGGCAATCAGCCCCAGCATTTT	CASSEVAGNQPQHF
NA	TRBJ1-1	TRBV6-5	NA	TGTGCCAGCAGTTATCGGGACTCCGACACTGAAGCTTTCTTT	CASSYRDSDTEAFF
NA	TRBJ2-1	TRBV5-1	TRBD2	TGCGCCAGCAGCTTTCTAGCGGGAGGGGGCAATGAGCAGTTCTTC	CASSFLAGGGNEQFF
NA	TRBJ2-1	TRBV30	NA	TGTGCCTGGCGACAAGACAGCTACAATGAGCAGTTCTTC	CAWRQDSYNEQFF
NA	TRBJ2-1	TRBV5-1	TRBD2	TGCGCCAGCGGACTAGCGGGCCCTAGCAATGAGCAGTTCTTC	CASGLAGPSNEQFF
NA	TRBJ2-3	TRBV13	NA	TGTGCCAGCAAGGAGGGGAGCACAGATACGCAGTATTTT	CASKEGSTDTQYF
NA	TRBJ2-7	TRBV5-4	NA	TGTGCCAGCAGCCTCCGGTTCGCCGGGACTTACTCCTACGAGCAGTACTTC	CASSLRFAGTYSYEQYF
NA	TRBJ1-1	TRBV30	TRBD1	TGTGCCTGGAGTGGAGACAGGGGGCGGATAGCTTTCTTT	CAWSGDRGRIAFF
NA	TRBJ2-1	TRBV30	TRBD2	TGTGCCTGGAGAGGGAGGGGCTACAATGAGCAGTTCTTC	CAWRGRGYNEQFF
NA	TRBJ1-1	TRBV30	NA	TGTGCCTGGAGTGTACGGGGGATTGGCACTGAAGCTTTCTTT	CAWSVRGIGTEAFF
NA	TRBJ1-1	TRBV7-9	NA	TGTGCCAGCACCAATTGGGGGGGTCCAGCTTTCTTT	CASTNWGGPAFF
NA	TRBJ1-2	TRBV6-6	NA	TGTGCCAGCAGTTACTCAGGGGCGGGGGACTATGGCTACACCTTC	CASSYSGAGDYGYTF
NA	TRBJ2-1	TRBV2	TRBD2	TGTGCCAGCAGTGAAAAGGGGCGGGAGGGTGATGAGCAGTTCTTC	CASSEKGREGDEQFF
NA	TRBJ1-5	TRBV7-2	NA	TGTGCCAGCAGCTTAGGAGAGGGCAGGCCCCAGCATTTT	CASSLGEGRPQHF